Each of the 9 T cell receptor beta chains below was sequenced from the same sample in a study of identical twins. TCRdb independently ran MiXCR on the 5' RACE reads; one entry per CDR3 protein. The table shows more than 350,000 distinct CDR3 sequences, with about 9% occurring only once. The sequenced sample consisted of naive T cells sorted from blood. These receptors originate from a woman aged 45-65 years in good health.

This clonotype was detected ten times or more. The chain joins TRBV12-3 or TRBV12-4 to TRBJ2-2; weak D call: TRBD1 (6 bases). This CDR3 spans 14 amino acids. Trimming cost V 11 bases and J 5 bases, with 18 bases left between them. For the CDR3, the DNA is TGTGCCTGTCAAGGGTTAACAGGGACCGGGGAGCTGTTTTTT. Its translation: CACQGLTGTGELFF.

This chain connects TRBV6-5 to TRBJ2-4; TRBD1 aligns across 9 bases. After removal of 6 bases from V and 6 bases from J, the junction contained 3 bases not matched to a gene. CDR1 and CDR2 from the germline V gene are MNHEY and SVGAGI. There are 13 residues in the CDR3. CDR3 bases: TGTGCCAGCAGGGACAGGGGCCTAAACATTCAGTACTTC. It is translated as CASRDRGLNIQYF.

This clonotype has only a few counts. The rearrangement links TRBV2 to TRBJ2-3; TRBD2 agrees at 7 bases. Germline CDR1 reads SNHLY; CDR2 reads FYNNEI. This CDR3 is built from 20 residues. V shed 6 bases, J shed 0 bases, and the junction held 21 bases outside the gene matches. CDR3 nucleotides: TGTGCCAGCAGGGTCCCGGGACTACCAAAGAAAGTCTCTAGCACAGATACGCAGTATTTT. Protein: CASRVPGLPKKVSSTDTQYF.

This clonotype turned up a few times. The chain has TRBV29-1 and TRBJ2-4; perhaps D is TRBD1 or TRBD2 (5 bases each). The CDR3 is made up of 12 amino acids. The V gene's germline CDR1 is SQVTM and CDR2 ANQGSEA. V dropped 4 bases and J dropped 6 bases, with 10 bases sitting between them. The CDR3 DNA sequence: TGCAGCGTTGGGGACGCGGGAAACATTCAGTACTTC. The encoded protein is CSVGDAGNIQYF.

The chain carries TRBV21-1 and TRBJ2-3. TRBV21-1 is described as a pseudogene. This CDR3 contains 16 residues. The CDR3 bases are TGTGCCAGCAGCATACGGGGATTGATGGTAACAGATACGCAGTATTTT. Translated, it gives CASSIRGLMVTDTQYF.

This clonotype was recorded a few times. The chain joins TRBV12-3 or TRBV12-4 to TRBJ2-7, with D perhaps matching TRBD2 (6 bases). The CDR3 spans 13 residues. With 6 bases removed from V and 3 bases from J, the gap between germline ends came to 12 bases. The CDR3 DNA sequence: TGTGCCAGCAGGGGGGGAAATATCTACGAGCAGTACGTC. As protein: CASRGGNIYEQYV.

This clonotype was recorded at least ten times. The chain is built from TRBV4-1 and TRBJ1-4, with D perhaps matching TRBD1 (5 bases). Germline V gene sequence: CDR1 MGHRA, CDR2 YSYEKL. Trimming removed 6 bases at V and 7 bases at J, with 12 bases between. The CDR3 covers 13 residues. CDR3 in amino acids: CASSGAEGEKLFF. In DNA form, the CDR3 reads TGCGCCAGCAGTGGGGCGGAGGGTGAAAAACTGTTTTTT.

This clonotype was counted only a few times. The chain uses TRBV5-1 and TRBJ1-1, with unresolved D. Deletions cut 3 bases from V and 5 bases from J, with 17 bases between. The length of the CDR3 is 15 residues. CDR1 is SGHRS, CDR2 YFSETQ, per germline. In nucleotides, the CDR3 is TGCGCCAGCAGCTCCTCCGGGAGGTTGGTTACTGAAGCTTTCTTT. This translates into CASSSSGRLVTEAFF.

There are many counts of this clonotype. The V and J genes are TRBV5-5 and TRBJ2-3; TRBD1 aligns across 7 bases. Trimming took 1 base from V and 2 from J; bases not matched to a gene: 10. This CDR3 is 17 amino acids long. The germline V gene encodes CDR1 SGHKS and CDR2 YYEKEE (reference sequence). The DNA for the CDR3 is TGTGCCAGCAGCTTGCTAGTAAGGACAGGAGACACAGATACGCAGTATTTT. Its protein is CASSLLVRTGDTDTQYF. The full variable domain, its missing parts supplied by reference TRBV5-5 and TRBJ2-3, is DAGVTQSPTHLIKTRGQQVTLRCSPISGHKSVSWYQQVLGQGPQFIFQYYEKEERGRGNFPDRFSARQFPNYSSELNVNALLLGDSALYLCASSLLVRTGDTDTQYFGPGTRLTVL.